Listed below are T cell receptor beta chains from one sample, sequenced in a study of cytomegalovirus exposure and HLA in healthy donors. Produced via immunoSEQ multiplex PCR; TCRdb's table is partial and in-frame only. The table lists under 200,000 clones, 9.5% to 15% of them singletons, with 7.8% in the top ten. Sequencing input: PBMCs. The receptors originated from a man aged 50 to 59 in good health and CMV-seropositive. Each CDR3 is given with its conserved first and last residue. Fields, in order: clone size, D gene, V gene, J gene, CDR3 DNA, CDR3 protein. D genes are given only for firm matches. Expanded clones are given a class, and other clones once, few, many or no size at all.

size: .
D: .
V: TRBV27
J: TRBJ2-1
DNA: TGTGCCAGCAAGTCCGCGTTAAGGCAGTTCTTC
CDR3: CASKSALRQFF

size: few
D: TRBD1
V: TRBV4-2
J: TRBJ2-1
DNA: TGTGCCAGCAGCCGACAGGGGGCGCAGGGCAATGAGCAGTTCTTC
CDR3: CASSRQGAQGNEQFF

size: .
D: TRBD2
V: TRBV7-9
J: TRBJ2-5
DNA: TGTGCCAGCAGCTTTGGGGGGGTGGAGACCCAGTACTTC
CDR3: CASSFGGVETQYF

size: few
D: TRBD2
V: TRBV27
J: TRBJ2-3
DNA: TGTGCCAGCAGTAGGACAGGGACTAGCGGGGGGATCCTTTCGCAGTATTTT
CDR3: CASSRTGTSGGILSQYF

size: few
D: TRBD1
V: TRBV6-1
J: TRBJ1-5
DNA: TGTGCCAGCAGCCAAGGGACAGTCAGCAATCAGCTCCAGCATTTT
CDR3: CASSQGTVSNQLQHF

size: once
D: .
V: TRBV5-1
J: TRBJ2-1
DNA: TGCGCCAGCAGCTTTGAGGGCAGGGGAAGAGGGGGGGCCTACAATGAGCAGTTCTTC
CDR3: CASSFEGRGRGGAYNEQFF

size: .
D: .
V: TRBV29-1
J: TRBJ1-1
DNA: TGCAGCGTTGAAAGAGGGAACACTGAAGCTTTCTTT
CDR3: CSVERGNTEAFF

size: .
D: TRBD1
V: TRBV7-2
J: TRBJ1-5
DNA: TGTGCCAGCAGCTTAGAGGGGACAGAAGCTTGGCCCCAGCATTTT
CDR3: CASSLEGTEAWPQHF

size: few
D: .
V: TRBV30
J: TRBJ1-1
DNA: TGTGCCTGGAGTGTATGGGGGCCCATGAACACTGAAGCTTTCTTT
CDR3: CAWSVWGPMNTEAFF

size: few
D: TRBD1
V: TRBV28
J: TRBJ1-1
DNA: TGTGCCAGCAGTTTTGAGGGGGGACAGGGACGGACTGAAGCTTTCTTT
CDR3: CASSFEGGQGRTEAFF

size: .
D: .
V: TRBV30
J: TRBJ1-2
DNA: TGTGCCTGGAGTGTGGCAAGTGGCTACACCTTC
CDR3: CAWSVASGYTF

size: .
D: TRBD2
V: TRBV7-9
J: TRBJ2-7
DNA: TGTGCCAGCAGCTCCCGGGGAGCGGGGGACTCCTACGAGCAGTACTTC
CDR3: CASSSRGAGDSYEQYF

size: .
D: TRBD2
V: TRBV5-1
J: TRBJ2-3
DNA: TGCGCCAGCAGACGAGCGGGGGGCACAGATACGCAGTATTTT
CDR3: CASRRAGGTDTQYF

size: .
D: .
V: TRBV5-1
J: TRBJ2-6
DNA: TGCGCCAGCAGCTTTGACAGGACTGGGGCCAACGTCCTGACTTTC
CDR3: CASSFDRTGANVLTF

size: .
D: .
V: TRBV10-3
J: TRBJ2-2
DNA: TGTGCCATCAGTGAGCAGTCCCCAGGGGAGCTGTTTTTT
CDR3: CAISEQSPGELFF